Here is one TCR beta chain with its context. The antigen is undetermined. Germline lookup yields CDR1 GTSNPN and CDR2 SVGIG (reference sequence). CDR3 length equals 14 residues. The V end lost 2 bases, the J end lost 1 base, and 9 bases lay between the germline ends. The authors extracted RNA and reverse transcribed it into cDNA as the sequencing template. Sequenced by immunoSEQ multiplex PCR; TCRdb stores in-frame clones only, minus some. There are over 150,000 clones in the sample; roughly 60% occur only once, and 1.5% to 2% lies in the top ten. This sample is part of a study of CD8+ T cells in alopecia areata. Study details: Tofacitinib therapy took 6 to 18 months; 6 months off drug came after. Regarding the study as a whole: More clonal than normal scalp was lesional scalp, particularly alopecia totalis/universalis.

This chain uses TRBV30 with TRBJ1-5; D is unresolved. This TCR came from a human donor with alopecia areata. Here the sequenced sample was CD4+ T cells sorted from blood, taken at week 0. CDR3 sequence reads: CAWSTLGSNQPQHF. The CDR3 bases are TGTGCCTGGAGTACTTTGGGAAGCAATCAGCCCCAGCATTTT.